Sequencing of this T cell receptor beta chain was carried out in a study of cytomegalovirus exposure and HLA in healthy donors. At the level of the study: An earlier analysis identified 117 million unique TCR beta sequences in about 200 million T cells.

This clone occurred once. Antigen unknown. Study-wide findings and caveats: HLA alleles were associated with around 17,000 TCR beta sequences in a later analysis at 0.05 false discovery rate. With further analysis later on, most CMV-associated TCR beta chains appeared HLA-restricted.

V lost 3 bases, J lost 8 bases, and 13 bases stayed unmatched. This CDR3 region has 16 residues. Germline CDR1 LNHDA, CDR2 SQIVND (reference sequence). PCR was performed using 60 Vbeta and 13 Jbeta primers. Here immunoSEQ multiplex PCR was the method, and the copy in TCRdb shows in-frame clones only, minus some. Of 120,000 to 150,000 clones listed, roughly 78% are singletons. V usage is TRBV19 and J usage is TRBJ2-1; TRBD1 matches 7 bases. This TCR was recovered from a young man in good health and CMV-seropositive. Sample: PBMCs. In DNA, the CDR3 is TGTGCCAGTAGTATCACAGGGGTGGGTTGGGGCTATGAGCAGTTCTTC. Translation: CASSITGVGWGYEQFF. The variable domain in full, completed from reference TRBV19 and TRBJ2-1, reads DGGITQSPKYLFRKEGQNVTLSCEQNLNHDAMYWYRQDPGQGLRLIYYSQIVNDFQKGDIAEGYSVSREKKESFPLTVTSAQKNPTAFYLCASSITGVGWGYEQFFGPGTRLTVL.